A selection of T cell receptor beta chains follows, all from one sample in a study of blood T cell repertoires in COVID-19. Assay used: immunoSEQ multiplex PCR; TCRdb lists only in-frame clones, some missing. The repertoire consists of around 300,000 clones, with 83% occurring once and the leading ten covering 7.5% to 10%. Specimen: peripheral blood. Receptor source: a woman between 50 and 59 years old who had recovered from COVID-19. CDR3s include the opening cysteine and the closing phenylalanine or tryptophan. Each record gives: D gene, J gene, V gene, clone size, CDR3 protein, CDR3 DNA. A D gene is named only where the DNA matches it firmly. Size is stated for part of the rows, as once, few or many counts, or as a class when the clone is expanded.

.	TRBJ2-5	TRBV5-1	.	CASSLGADSGETQYF	TGCGCCAGCAGCTTGGGTGCAGACAGTGGGGAGACCCAGTACTTC
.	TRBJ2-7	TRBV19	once	CASSIGLGYEQYF	TGTGCCAGTAGTATAGGACTAGGGTACGAGCAGTACTTC
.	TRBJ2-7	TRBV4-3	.	CASSPEPGAYEQYF	TGCGCCAGCAGCCCCGAGCCAGGGGCCTACGAGCAGTACTTC
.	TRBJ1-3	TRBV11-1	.	CASSKTGTGNTIYF	TGTGCCAGCAGCAAGACAGGCACTGGAAACACCATATATTTT
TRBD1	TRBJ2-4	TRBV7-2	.	CASSLAGTENIQYF	TGTGCCAGCAGCCTAGCCGGGACAGAAAACATTCAGTACTTC
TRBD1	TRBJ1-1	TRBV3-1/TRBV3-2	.	CASSHEAGQGAEAFF	TGTGCCAGCAGCCACGAAGCGGGACAGGGCGCTGAAGCTTTCTTT
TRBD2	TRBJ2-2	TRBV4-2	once	CASSQPGGTGELFF	TGTGCCAGCAGCCAGCCGGGAGGCACCGGGGAGCTGTTTTTT
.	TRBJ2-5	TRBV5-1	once	CASSLARETQYF	TGCGCCAGCAGCTTGGCCCGGGAGACCCAGTACTTC
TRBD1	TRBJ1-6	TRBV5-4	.	CASSLPGQGGNSPLHF	TGTGCCAGCAGCTTGCCGGGACAGGGAGGGAATTCACCCCTCCACTTT
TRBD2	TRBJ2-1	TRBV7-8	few	CASSLGVYVAGAGTSNEQFF	TGTGCCAGCAGCTTAGGGGTATATGTAGCGGGGGCCGGGACTAGCAATGAGCAGTTCTTC
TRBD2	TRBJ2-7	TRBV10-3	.	CAIRGTSHEQYF	TGTGCCATCAGGGGGACTAGCCACGAGCAGTACTTC
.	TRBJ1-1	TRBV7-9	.	CASSRDRFGLTEAFF	TGTGCCAGCAGCCGAGACAGGTTTGGATTGACTGAAGCTTTCTTT
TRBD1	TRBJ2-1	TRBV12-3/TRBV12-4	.	CASRQRTGEQFF	TGTGCCAGCAGACAAAGGACAGGTGAGCAGTTCTTC
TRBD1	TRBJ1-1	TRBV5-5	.	CASSLGDRNPNTEAFF	TGTGCCAGCAGCTTGGGGGACAGGAACCCGAACACTGAAGCTTTCTTT
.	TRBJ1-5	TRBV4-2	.	CASSQEVREQPQHF	TGTGCCAGCAGCCAAGAAGTCAGGGAACAGCCCCAGCATTTT
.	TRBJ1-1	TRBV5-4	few	CASSMGLTEAFF	TGTGCCAGCAGCATGGGACTCACTGAAGCTTTCTTT
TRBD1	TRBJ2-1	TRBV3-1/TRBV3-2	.	CASSQVDRGEQFF	TGTGCCAGCAGCCAAGTCGACAGGGGTGAGCAGTTCTTC
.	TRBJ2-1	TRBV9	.	CASSVGTHSSYNEQFF	TGTGCCAGCAGCGTGGGGACTCACAGCTCCTACAATGAGCAGTTCTTC